This TCR beta chain appears in the sequencing data of a study of shared clonotypes between healthy human individuals. Overall study findings and caveats: Among the subsets, naive ones generally showed larger estimated richness than memory ones. The sharing of 5% to 6.5% of naive CD4 clonotypes was seen across a handful of donors.

For this clone: Its target is not known.

Looked up from germline, CDR1 is MDHEN and CDR2 is SYDVKM. The CDR3 is made up of 13 amino acids. Trimming pared 5 bases from V and 5 bases from J, leaving 13 bases between. Replicate PCRs for sorted subsets used approximately 190 ng DNA; this equaled 33,000 or so T cell genomes. Produced via immunoSEQ multiplex PCR; TCRdb's table is partial and in-frame only. The sample shows nearly 2 million clones, about 95% of them seen only once. CD8 cells classed as naive were CD45RO-negative and positively selected for CCR7, excluding terminally differentiated effector memory CD45RA+ cells. Donors included only healthy HIV-negative adults lacking recent acute infections or vaccinations.

This sequence joins TRBV28 and TRBJ2-7; possible D gene TRBD1, 6 bases. The TCR comes from a man aged 18-30 years in good health. Sequenced input: naive CD8+ T cells sorted from blood. As DNA, the CDR3 is TGTGCCAGCAGTCCCCGACAGGCCCACGAGCAGTACTTC. Translated, it gives CASSPRQAHEQYF.